The 27 T cell receptor beta chains below all came from one sample that was sequenced in a study of monozygotic twins with inflammatory bowel disease (dated by TCRdb to the late 2010s). The library was obtained by 5' RACE. Sequenced on an Illumina HiSeq 2500. One entry per CDR3 protein sequence results from the TCRdb reprocessing of the reads, with DNA left out. The table kept for this sample lists 300,000 to 400,000 distinct CDR3 sequences. The top ten clones comprise 2% of the sample. The source material was blood. All receptors come from a human donor with ulcerative colitis or Crohn's disease, or a healthy co-twin of an affected twin (not recorded which).

The rearrangement joins TRBV20-1 to TRBJ2-7; with no DNA, the TCRdb D assignment of TRBD1 cannot be verified. Germline values: CDR1 DFQATT, CDR2 SNEGSKA (reference sequence). This CDR3 is 13 amino acids long. The CDR3 loop reads CSARQGALSQQYF.

The V and J genes are TRBV20-1 and TRBJ2-3; checking the TCRdb D call of TRBD2 is not possible without DNA. The V gene's germline CDR1 is DFQATT and CDR2 SNEGSKA (reference sequence). This CDR3 contains 15 residues. CDR3 protein: CSRSGTSGSTDTQYF.

The V call is TRBV11-2, the J call TRBJ2-7; the TRBD1 assignment by TCRdb is unverifiable without DNA. CDR3 length equals 14 residues. Germline CDR1 is SGHAT and CDR2 is FQNNGV. The CDR3 loop is CASSSPGRKNEQYF.

CDR3 region: CSARALGTSGRRYEQYF. The gene calls are TRBV20-1 and TRBJ2-7; TCRdb lists TRBD2, though no DNA is available to test this call. CDR1 and CDR2 from the germline V gene are DFQATT and SNEGSKA (reference sequence). CDR3 length: 17 residues.

This rearrangement joins TRBV5-4 to TRBJ2-3. The CDR3 consists of 15 residues. Germline V CDR1 and CDR2: SGHNT, YYREEE (reference sequence). The CDR3 protein is CASSLIWAGTDTQYF.

The V call is TRBV30, the J call TRBJ2-1; TCRdb returns TRBD2, unconfirmable since there is no DNA. Germline CDR1 is GTSNPN and CDR2 is SVGIG (reference sequence). The CDR3 is made up of 13 amino acids. CDR3 loop: CAWHRLVNDEQFF. The full variable domain, its missing parts supplied by reference TRBV30 and TRBJ2-1, is SQTIHQWPATLVQPVGSPLSLECTVEGTSNPNLYWYRQAAGRGLQLLFYSVGIGQISSEVPQNLSASRPQDRQFILSSKKLLLSDSGFYLCAWHRLVNDEQFFGPGTRLTVL.

The chain recombines TRBV29-1 with TRBJ1-2; TCRdb outputs TRBD1, but without DNA this stays unchecked. The CDR3 covers 14 residues. Germline CDR1 SQVTM, CDR2 ANQGSEA. CDR3 region: CSVARDRGNYGYTF.

This chain joins TRBV6-2 or TRBV6-3 and TRBJ1-1; TCRdb reports TRBD1, a call that lacks DNA to check it against. The CDR3 runs 12 residues. CDR1 and CDR2 from the germline V gene are MNHEY and SVGEGT. The CDR3 protein is CASSWGHTEAFF.

CDR3 sequence reads: CASSLIAGGFNEQFF. The V and J genes are TRBV5-1 and TRBJ2-1; TCRdb picks TRBD2, but there is no DNA to check that call. CDR1 SGHRS and CDR2 YFSETQ come from the germline V gene. CDR3 length: 15 amino acids. The full variable domain, in which reference TRBV5-1 and TRBJ2-1 provide the parts outside the CDR3, is KAGVTQTPRYLIKTRGQQVTLSCSPISGHRSVSWYQQTPGQGLQFLFEYFSETQRNKGNFPGRFSGRQFSNSRSEMNVSTLELGDSALYLCASSLIAGGFNEQFFGPGTRLTVL.

This chain uses TRBV12-3 or TRBV12-4 with TRBJ2-3; the TCRdb D gene call, TRBD2, has no DNA to confirm it. This CDR3 is 15 amino acids long. The CDR3 loop is CASSQTSVSTDTQYF.

CDR3: CASSQDPARARHF. V is TRBV4-1 and J is TRBJ2-4; TCRdb proposes TRBD1, but this gene call is untestable without DNA. Looked up from germline, CDR1 is MGHRA and CDR2 is YSYEKL. This CDR3 contains 13 residues.

V and J are TRBV12-3 or TRBV12-4 and TRBJ1-5. The CDR3 spans 13 residues. The CDR3: CASSFGPDQPQHF.

The chain is built from TRBV5-1 and TRBJ2-7. CDR1 is SGHRS, CDR2 YFSETQ, per germline. The CDR3 length is 13 residues. The CDR3 is CASSLATAYEQYF.

The chain uses TRBV10-2 and TRBJ1-1; as DNA is missing, the TRBD1 call by TCRdb cannot be tested. The germline gives CDR1 WSHSY, CDR2 SAAADI. This CDR3 contains 12 residues. This CDR3 reads CASMGGATEAFF.

The J gene is TRBJ1-2, the V gene TRBV20-1. This CDR3 has 11 residues. Germline values: CDR1 DFQATT, CDR2 SNEGSKA (reference sequence). CDR3 protein: CSARDGYGYTF.

The rearrangement joins TRBV5-1 to TRBJ2-7. Germline-derived CDR1 and CDR2 are SGHRS and YFSETQ. The CDR3 consists of 14 residues. CDR3 in amino acids: CASSLGLGPYEQYF.

The V gene is TRBV20-1, the J gene TRBJ2-1; the D gene TCRdb calls, TRBD2, cannot be checked with no DNA. Per the germline V gene, CDR1 is DFQATT and CDR2 is SNEGSKA (reference sequence). The CDR3 runs 14 residues. The CDR3: CSARSVGGLPEQFF.

This chain links TRBV6-5 with TRBJ1-6. The germline V gene has CDR1 MNHEY and CDR2 SVGAGI. The CDR3 is 15 amino acids. The chain's CDR3 is CASTSRVSYNSPLHF.

The genes are TRBV30 and TRBJ2-1; TCRdb reports TRBD1, a call that lacks DNA to check it against. Germline lookup yields CDR1 GTSNPN and CDR2 SVGIG (reference sequence). This CDR3 comprises 13 residues. CDR3: CAWLRDGYNEQFF.

The chain uses TRBV20-1 and TRBJ2-1; TCRdb's assignment of TRBD2 cannot be checked, as there is no DNA. The CDR3 runs 17 residues. The germline V gene has CDR1 DFQATT and CDR2 SNEGSKA (reference sequence). The CDR3 sequence is CSARDLEASNIRDEQFF.

The chain carries TRBV4-1 and TRBJ1-1; TCRdb picks TRBD1, but there is no DNA to check that call. Germline V gives CDR1 MGHRA, CDR2 YSYEKL. This CDR3 has 18 amino acids. CDR3 amino acids: CASSQDPGQGLGNTEAFF.

The chain joins TRBV20-1 to TRBJ2-7; TCRdb's D call of TRBD2 is untestable without DNA. The CDR3 loop spans 14 amino acids. Germline V gene sequence: CDR1 DFQATT, CDR2 SNEGSKA (reference sequence). CDR3 sequence: CSASPGLAIYEQYF.

The rearrangement links TRBV7-9 to TRBJ2-3; without DNA, the TCRdb call of TRBD1 cannot be checked. This CDR3 has 16 amino acids. Germline V gene lookup returns CDR1 SEHNR and CDR2 FQNEAQ (reference sequence). The CDR3: CASSGNRGLSTDTQYF.

The chain couples TRBV19 to TRBJ2-7; TCRdb picks TRBD1, but there is no DNA to check that call. Per germline, CDR1 LNHDA and CDR2 SQIVND (reference sequence). The length of the CDR3 is 14 residues. CDR3 loop: CASSRDREAYEQYF.

The chain links TRBV5-1 to TRBJ2-3; TCRdb selects TRBD2, and the lack of DNA leaves this call unchecked. There are 16 residues in the CDR3. The germline V gene encodes CDR1 SGHRS and CDR2 YFSETQ. The CDR3 reads CASSYSSGVSTDTQYF.

This chain uses TRBV27 with TRBJ1-5. Germline CDR1 MNHEY, CDR2 SMNVEV (reference sequence). The CDR3 is 16 amino acids. CDR3 protein: CASSLNEPGPNQPQHF.

The chain carries TRBV7-6 and TRBJ2-3; with no DNA, the TCRdb D assignment of TRBD2 cannot be verified. The CDR3 consists of 16 residues. Germline CDR1 and CDR2: SGHVS and FNYEAQ. CDR3 in amino acids: CASSAGTSGISDTQYF.